The entry that follows covers one TCR beta chain sequence. TCRdb's table, derived via immunoSEQ multiplex PCR, lists solely in-frame clones and lacks some. Of tens of thousands of clones in the sample, around 83% were seen once. This sample is drawn from a study of OX40 agonist ivuxolimab in advanced cancers. Blood got drawn at baseline, again on cycle 4 day 1, and then on cycle 7 day 1. The germline CDR1 and CDR2 sequences are MNHNY and SVGAGI (reference sequence). The CDR3 is made up of 12 amino acids. Deletions cut 0 bases from V and 5 bases from J, with 4 bases between. This TCR was recovered from an adult with an advanced solid tumor such as melanoma, head and neck, liver or kidney cancer. The chain uses TRBV6-6 and TRBJ2-5; D is unresolved. The sample here was CD4+ or CD8+ T cells sorted from blood, taken in a trial of the OX40 agonist ivuxolimab. The CDR3 is CASSYSKETQYF. The CDR3 DNA sequence: TGTGCCAGCAGTTACTCGAAGGAGACCCAGTACTTC.